These 22 T cell receptor beta chains were all obtained from the same sample, sequenced in a study of blood T cells in healthy people across ages. Together with a sample-barcoded 5' primer, a J-beta primer mix was included in a second PCR lasting roughly 6 to 12 cycles. TCRdb processed the 5' RACE reads anew with MiXCR; each CDR3 protein has one entry. This sample carries some 1.8 million distinct CDR3 sequences, more than 35% of them seen once, and the ten largest clones take 23%. What was sequenced was blood. The receptors were gathered from a human donor in good health.

This clonotype showed up just a few times. The rearrangement joins TRBV20-1 to TRBJ2-4; D remains unclear. The last part of the DNA fits TRBJ2-7 better; the J call may be wrong. This CDR3 spans 13 amino acids. Germline CDR1 and CDR2: DFQATT and SNEGSKA (reference sequence). The CDR3 is CSARDRDQYEQYF. CDR3 nucleotides: TGCAGTGCTAGAGATCGAGACCAATACGAGCAGTACTTC.

This clonotype has only one observation. Here the CDR3 DNA reads TGTGCCAGCAGCCAAGATAATTCGGGCTTGAAACATCAGCCCCAGCATTTT. Its translation: CASSQDNSGLKHQPQHF. The J gene is TRBJ1-5, the V gene TRBV3-1, with no clear D. Germline CDR1 and CDR2: LGHDT and YNNKEL (reference sequence). The CDR3 length is 17 residues. V was pared by 0 bases and J by 5 bases, with 17 bases between.

In this sample, this clonotype turned up a few times. The J gene is TRBJ2-3, the V gene TRBV7-3; the D call may be TRBD1 or TRBD2 (5 bases each). In germline, CDR1 is SGHTA, CDR2 FQGTGA. The CDR3 consists of 15 residues. Trimming removed 5 bases from V and 2 bases from J, with 14 bases in between. CDR3 region: CASSRDGFFTDTQYF. Written as DNA, the CDR3 is TGTGCCAGCAGCAGGGACGGATTCTTCACAGATACGCAGTATTTT. Together with reference TRBV7-3 and TRBJ2-3, the CDR3 gives the full variable domain: GAGVSQTPSNKVTEKGKYVELRCDPISGHTALYWYRQSLGQGPEFLIYFQGTGAADDSGLPNDRFFAVRPEGSVSTLKIQRTERGDSAVYLCASSRDGFFTDTQYFGPGTRLTVL.

The chain links TRBV24-1 to TRBJ1-3, with D hard to call. The V gene lost 0 bases and the J gene lost 2 bases, with 13 bases spanning the gap. The CDR3 loop spans 17 amino acids. Looked up from germline, CDR1 is KGHDR and CDR2 is SFDVKD. CDR3 sequence: CATSDLQRIPPGNTIYF. As DNA, the CDR3 is TGTGCCACCAGTGATTTGCAACGGATTCCCCCTGGAAACACCATATATTTT.

This clonotype was seen more than once but under ten times. The CDR3 region is CASSPKAGGTDTQYF. CDR3 bases: TGTGCCAGCAGTCCAAAAGCGGGGGGCACAGATACGCAGTATTTT. This rearrangement joins TRBV12-3 or TRBV12-4 to TRBJ2-3; 8 nucleotides match TRBD2. The CDR3 runs to 15 residues. V gave up 5 bases and J gave up 1 base; unmatched junction bases: 5.

There are a few counts of this clonotype. V is TRBV29-1 and J is TRBJ2-1, with D perhaps matching TRBD1 (5 bases). Trimming cost V 2 bases and J 7 bases, with 15 bases left between them. Germline loops: CDR1 SQVTM, CDR2 ANQGSEA. This CDR3 has 14 residues. The CDR3 nucleotides are TGCAGCGTTGAATTGCGTGGGGCAAGGAATGAGCAGTTCTTC. It codes for CSVELRGARNEQFF.

This clonotype was observed at least ten times. V and J are TRBV5-6 and TRBJ2-5; 9 bases align to TRBD1. The germline CDR1 and CDR2 sequences are SGHDT and YYEEEE. J gave up 5 bases and V 5 bases, and 7 bases lay outside the gene matches. The CDR3 runs 14 residues. CDR3 sequence (DNA): TGTGCCAGCAGTTCACAGGGGGCAGGGGAGACCCAGTACTTC. It specifies CASSSQGAGETQYF.

The rearrangement uses TRBV27 and TRBJ2-7; 8 bases line up with TRBD2. CDR1 is MNHEY and CDR2 is SMNVEV in the germline V gene (reference sequence). With V trimmed by 1 base and J by 6 bases, 8 bases remained unmatched. This CDR3 has 15 amino acids. Written as DNA, the CDR3 is TGTGCCAGCAGTTTATTTTATGCGGGGGGAGGCGAGCAGTACTTC. Translating gives CASSLFYAGGGEQYF.

This clonotype was picked up a small number of times. Germline and junction disagree at one end, which may indicate a read error. The V and J genes are TRBV5-1 and TRBJ1-1; D gene uncertain. Looked up from germline, CDR1 is SGHRS and CDR2 is YFSETQ. This CDR3 spans 13 amino acids. Written as DNA, the CDR3 is TGTGCCAGCAGCTCGGACGGATACACTGAAGCTTTCTTT. Protein product: CASSSDGYTEAFF. Full variable domain (remainder filled in from reference TRBV5-1 and TRBJ1-1): KAGVTQTPRYLIKTRGQQVTLSCSPISGHRSVSWYQQTPGQGLQFLFEYFSETQRNKGNFPGRFSGRQFSNSRSEMNVSTLELGDSALYLCASSSDGYTEAFFGQGTRLTVV.

The chain recombines TRBV7-9 with TRBJ1-1; weak D call: TRBD1 (5 bases). This CDR3 is built from 11 residues. Trimming took 7 bases from V and 8 from J, leaving 11 bases between them. Germline values: CDR1 SEHNR, CDR2 FQNEAQ (reference sequence). The CDR3 region has the DNA TGTGCCAGCATTATTGGGGCCGAAGCTTTCTTT. Protein product: CASIIGAEAFF.

This clonotype was picked up many times. The J gene is TRBJ2-7, the V gene TRBV7-2; D assignment may be TRBD1 or TRBD2 (6 bases each). Germline-derived CDR1 and CDR2 are SGHTA and FQGNSA. The CDR3 has 15 residues. Trimming shortened V by 3 bases and J by 0 bases, and 12 bases separated the two germline ends. CDR3 loop: CASSLTGASSYEQYF. For the CDR3, the DNA is TGTGCCAGCAGCTTGACGGGGGCGAGCTCCTACGAGCAGTACTTC.

This clonotype appeared a few times. This chain links TRBV3-1 with TRBJ1-1, with D possibly matching TRBD1 (5 bases). The CDR3 has 15 amino acids. V dropped 2 bases and J dropped 1 base, with 11 bases sitting between them. Germline CDR1 is LGHDT and CDR2 is YNNKEL (reference sequence). The CDR3 protein is CASSQIVTANTEAFF. The DNA for the CDR3 is TGTGCCAGCAGCCAAATCGTGACAGCGAACACTGAAGCTTTCTTT.

This clonotype is a singleton in its sample. Mismatch with germline at one junction end may stem from a read error. DNA for the CDR3: TGTGCTAGCAGCTACAGGGGGGGGGGTGAGCAGTTCTTC. Translating gives CASSYRGGGEQFF. The gene calls are TRBV7-7 and TRBJ2-1, with D tentatively TRBD1 (8 bases). This CDR3 region has 13 residues. Germline V gene sequence: CDR1 SSHAT, CDR2 FNYEAQ (reference sequence). Full variable domain (remainder filled in from reference TRBV7-7 and TRBJ2-1): GAGVSQSPRYKVTKRGQDVTLRCDPISSHATLYWYQQALGQGPEFLTYFNYEAQPDKSGLPSDRFSAERPEGSISTLTIQRTEQRDSAMYRCASSYRGGGEQFFGPGTRLTVL.

The V gene is TRBV5-5, the J gene TRBJ1-4; D not resolved. Deletions cut 4 bases from V and 3 bases from J, with 10 bases between. This CDR3 spans 14 amino acids. Germline V gene data show CDR1 as SGHKS and CDR2 as YYEKEE (reference sequence). CDR3 nucleotide sequence: TGTGCCAGCAGCCGTGGGCGGGCTAATGAAAAACTGTTTTTT. It yields the protein CASSRGRANEKLFF.

The genes are TRBV5-1 and TRBJ2-7; D gene uncertain. The last part of the DNA fits TRBJ2-5 better; the J call may be wrong. This CDR3 contains 17 residues. Germline-derived CDR1 and CDR2 are SGHRS and YFSETQ. Here the CDR3 DNA reads TGCGCCAGCAGCTTGGATTTTCAGTTTGAGGCTTCAGAGACCCAGTACTTC. It specifies CASSLDFQFEASETQYF.

This clonotype was recorded a few times. The chain combines TRBV12-3 or TRBV12-4 with TRBJ2-7; D is ambiguous. This CDR3 is 14 amino acids long. V lost 3 bases, J lost 2 bases, and 11 bases lay in between. Here the CDR3 reads CASSFSALTYEQYF. The CDR3 DNA reads TGTGCCAGCAGTTTTTCGGCCCTAACCTACGAGCAGTACTTC.

The rearrangement joins TRBV28 to TRBJ1-2, with 7 positions matching TRBD1. This CDR3 region has 16 residues. The J segment lost 4 bases and the V segment lost 5 bases, leaving 13 bases of the junction unmatched. Germline assignment: CDR1 MDHEN and CDR2 SYDVKM. The CDR3 sequence: CASSETGHRETYGYTF. The CDR3 bases are TGTGCCAGCAGTGAGACAGGGCATCGAGAAACCTATGGCTACACCTTC.

This clonotype was detected only a few times. The rearrangement links TRBV11-2 to TRBJ2-5; a weak D match, TRBD1 (5 bases). From germline, CDR1 is SGHAT and CDR2 FQNNGV. The CDR3 has 15 amino acids. The ends were cut back, 1 base at V and 0 bases at J, with 9 bases in the middle. DNA of the CDR3: TGTGCCAGCAGCTTAGGGGGCAGCGACCAAGAGACCCAGTACTTC. Its protein is CASSLGGSDQETQYF. The entire variable domain, with the rest obtained from reference TRBV11-2 and TRBJ2-5, is as follows: EAGVAQSPRYKIIEKRQSVAFWCNPISGHATLYWYQQILGQGPKLLIQFQNNGVVDDSQLPKDRFSAERLKGVDSTLKIQPAKLEDSAVYLCASSLGGSDQETQYFGPGTRLLVL.

The count of this clonotype is one. A junction end diverges from the germline sequence, so it may reflect a read error. This chain uses TRBV27 with TRBJ1-2, with D unresolved. Germline V gene lookup returns CDR1 MNHEY and CDR2 SMNVEV (reference sequence). This CDR3 region has 14 residues. The CDR3 bases are TGTGCCAGCAGGTTATTACCGACGGATTATGGCTACACCTTC. Translation: CASRLLPTDYGYTF.

The chain is built from TRBV7-6 and TRBJ2-7; D uncertain. V lost 5 bases and J lost 7, with 15 bases in between. Germline lookup yields CDR1 SGHVS and CDR2 FNYEAQ. CDR3 length: 13 amino acids. The DNA for the CDR3 is TGTGCCAGCAGCACTCCTCCCAATGATGAGCAGTACTTC. Its translation is CASSTPPNDEQYF.

The chain combines TRBV2 with TRBJ2-7, with 10 nucleotides matching TRBD2. The CDR3 is made up of 17 amino acids. Trimming at V came to 7 bases and at J to 0 bases, leaving 12 bases not matched to a gene. Germline V gives CDR1 SNHLY, CDR2 FYNNEI. Here the CDR3 DNA reads TGTGCCAGCATCCGCGGCGGGGCTAGCGGGAGCTCCTACGAGCAGTACTTC. Amino acids: CASIRGGASGSSYEQYF.

This clonotype showed up just a few times. One end of the junction fails to match germline, which may point to a read error. This chain connects TRBV20-1 to TRBJ1-5, with D unresolved. Germline CDR1 and CDR2: DFQATT and SNEGSKA (reference sequence). The CDR3 contains 13 residues. Here the CDR3 reads CSARDTGNQPQHF. CDR3 in DNA: TGCAGTGCTCGAGACACTGGCAATCAGCCCCAGCATTTT.